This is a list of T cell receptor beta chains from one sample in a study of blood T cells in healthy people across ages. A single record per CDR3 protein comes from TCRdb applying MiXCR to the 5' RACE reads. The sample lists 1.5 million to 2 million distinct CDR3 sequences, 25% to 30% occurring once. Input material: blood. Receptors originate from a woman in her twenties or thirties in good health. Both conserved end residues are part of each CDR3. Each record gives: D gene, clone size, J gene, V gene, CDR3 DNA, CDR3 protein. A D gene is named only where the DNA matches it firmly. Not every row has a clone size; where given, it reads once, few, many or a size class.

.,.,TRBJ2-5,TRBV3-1,TGTGCCAGCAGCCAAGATGGTAGCTTGGAGACCCAGTACTTC,CASSQDGSLETQYF
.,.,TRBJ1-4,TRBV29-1,TGCAGCGTTGGATCGGGGCCGGCTAATGAAAAACTGTTTTTT,CSVGSGPANEKLFF
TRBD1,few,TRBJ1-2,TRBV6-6,TGTGCCAGCATCGGGACAGGGGGAGACTATGGCTACACCTTC,CASIGTGGDYGYTF
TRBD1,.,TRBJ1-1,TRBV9,TGTGCCAGCGGCCCGCTCGGACAGGGACAAGACGCTTTCTTT,CASGPLGQGQDAFF
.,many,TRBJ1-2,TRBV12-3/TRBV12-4,TGTGCCAGCAGCGGGACACTCTATGTCTACACCTTC,CASSGTLYVYTF
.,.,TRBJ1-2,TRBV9,TGTGCCAGCAGCGAATCCGTCTCGGCGAATTATGGCTACACCTTC,CASSESVSANYGYTF
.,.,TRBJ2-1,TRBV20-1,TGCAGTGCCCCCCCCCTAGGGGGAGGGACTTACAATGAGCAGTTCTTC,CSAPPLGGGTYNEQFF
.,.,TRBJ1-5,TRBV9,TGTGCCAGCAGCGTAGATGCGGGGGAGGGTAGCAATCAGCCCCAGCATTTT,CASSVDAGEGSNQPQHF
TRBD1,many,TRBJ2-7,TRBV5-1,TGCGCCAGCAGCGCCCGACAGGGGAGGTACGAGCAGTACTTC,CASSARQGRYEQYF
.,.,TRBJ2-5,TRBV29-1,TGCAGTCAAGGGGTAATGGAGACCCAGTACTTC,CSQGVMETQYF
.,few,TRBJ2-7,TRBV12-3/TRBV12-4,TGTGCCAGCAGTCAAAGGAGGGGATACGAGCAGTACTTC,CASSQRRGYEQYF
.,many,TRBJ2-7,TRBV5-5,TGTGCCAGCAGCTTGTATAAGGGAGCCTACGAGCAGTACTTC,CASSLYKGAYEQYF
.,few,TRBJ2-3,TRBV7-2,TGTGCCAGCAAAGCGGACAGCTCCACAGATACGCAGTATTTT,CASKADSSTDTQYF
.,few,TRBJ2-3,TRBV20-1,TGCAGTGCGACTTCCGGGAGTGACTCTTCCGTAGATACGCAGTATTTT,CSATSGSDSSVDTQYF
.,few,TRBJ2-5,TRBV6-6,TGTGCCAGCAGTGAGAGGATCGAGACCCAGTACTTC,CASSERIETQYF
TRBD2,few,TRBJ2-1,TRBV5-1,TGCGCCAGCAGCGAGGGAGGGACCCTTAACAATGAGCAGTTCTTC,CASSEGGTLNNEQFF
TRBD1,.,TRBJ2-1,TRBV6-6,TGTGCCAGCAGGACAGGGCCCTACGAGCAGTTCTTC,CASRTGPYEQFF
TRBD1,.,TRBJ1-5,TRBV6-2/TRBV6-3,TGTGCCAGCAGCCGATCCGGGGACAGGGACCGGCCCCAGCATTTT,CASSRSGDRDRPQHF
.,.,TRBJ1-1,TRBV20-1,TGCAGTGCTAGAGATTTGAGATTGAACACTGAAGCTTTCTTT,CSARDLRLNTEAFF
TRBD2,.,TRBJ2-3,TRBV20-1,TGCAGTGCTGGGGGACGAGCGGGAAACACAGATACGCAGTATTTT,CSAGGRAGNTDTQYF
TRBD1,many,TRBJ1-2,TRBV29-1,TGCAGCGTTTCCCCTACGGGACAGGGGTATGGCTACACCTTC,CSVSPTGQGYGYTF
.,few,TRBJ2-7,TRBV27,TGTGCCAGCAGTACCCTCCTAATGGGTACGGCCTACGAGCAGTACTTC,CASSTLLMGTAYEQYF
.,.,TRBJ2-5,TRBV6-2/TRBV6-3,TGTGCCAGCAGTTACAACGAGCGCCGTGAGACCCAGTACTTC,CASSYNERRETQYF
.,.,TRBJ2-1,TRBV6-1,TGTGCCAGCAAAGGGGCTAGCTACAATGAGCAGTTCTTC,CASKGASYNEQFF
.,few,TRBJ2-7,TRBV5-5,TGTGCCAGCAGCCCCACGCAGAAACACGAGCAGTACTTC,CASSPTQKHEQYF
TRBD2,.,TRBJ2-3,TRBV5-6,TGTGCCAGCAGCTTGCGGACTAGCGGGGCTCGCACAGATACGCAGTATTTT,CASSLRTSGARTDTQYF
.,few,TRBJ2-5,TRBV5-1,TGCGCCAGCGGGTTAGGTGGGATGCAAGAGACCCAGTACTTC,CASGLGGMQETQYF
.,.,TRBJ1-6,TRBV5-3,TGTGCCAGTAGCTTGGTAATGACGAATCGCCAGTATAATTCACCCCTCCACTTT,CASSLVMTNRQYNSPLHF